This TCR beta chain was retrieved from a study of T-cell memory formation after mild COVID-19. Study information: Across donors, TCR clusters were largely donor specific. Findings and caveats of the study: The main location of contracting CD4+ clones was CM and EM, and that of contracting CD8+ clones was EMRA. Cross-reactive memory apparently joined, as some responding clones appeared in pre-infection memory.

This clonotype appeared a few times. Its matching antigen is unknown. Constant-segment-primed 5'RACE gave TCR alpha and TCR beta cDNA libraries with sample barcodes and UMIs. From the 5' RACE reads, TCRdb called clonotypes with MiXCR, one entry per CDR3 protein. The data contain almost 350,000 distinct CDR3 sequences, about 20% of them singletons. The J segment lost 4 bases and the V segment lost 5 bases, leaving 11 bases of the junction unmatched. Germline V gives CDR1 KGHSH, CDR2 LQKENI. This CDR3 comprises 17 residues. The sequencing sample was made of PBMCs or a T cell subset sorted from them (not recorded which). The sequence came from a man younger than 35 who had mild COVID-19 (a few samples of this study predate the infection). Cell type and time point are not known. The V call is TRBV18, the J call TRBJ1-2; 12 bases are a match to TRBD1. In DNA, the CDR3 is TGTGCCAGCTCAGGATCCGGGACAGGGGGCGCCGGCTATGGCTACACCTTC. It codes for CASSGSGTGGAGYGYTF.